Listed below are T cell receptor beta chains from one sample, sequenced in a study of Ad26.COV2.S vaccination and SARS-CoV-2 variants. Generated by immunoSEQ multiplex PCR, the TCRdb table keeps only in-frame clones and is missing some. The data contain over 400,000 clones, 75% to 90% of them singletons. The specimen was peripheral blood, collected in a trial of Ad26.COV2.S vaccine versus placebo. The source of these receptors is a person aged 18-60 years who received the Ad26.COV2.S COVID-19 vaccine or a placebo. The CDR3 runs from the conserved cysteine through the conserved F or W. The D gene is left open where the match is weak. Rows may omit the clone size; those that give it use once, few, many or a size class.

D gene	V gene	clone size	J gene	CDR3 DNA	CDR3 protein
TRBD1	TRBV6-5	.	TRBJ2-5	TGTGCCACCTACGACAGGGGGAGGCAAGAGACCCAGTACTTC	CATYDRGRQETQYF
.	TRBV5-1	.	TRBJ2-7	TGCGCCAGCAGCTCACCGGACAGGGAGGGCGAGCAGTACTTC	CASSSPDREGEQYF
TRBD2	TRBV4-2	.	TRBJ2-1	TGTGCCAGCAGCCAGGGACGTAGGACGGGGGGATCCTACAATGAGCAGTTCTTC	CASSQGRRTGGSYNEQFF
.	TRBV5-1	.	TRBJ1-3	TGCGCCAGCAGCTTGGAGGGGCCCAACTCTGGAAACACCATATATTTT	CASSLEGPNSGNTIYF
.	TRBV9	.	TRBJ2-3	TGTGCCAGCAGCGTAGGGTTGGACTCCTTGAGCACAGATACGCAGTATTTT	CASSVGLDSLSTDTQYF
.	TRBV7-6	.	TRBJ2-3	TGTGCCAGCAGCTCATCCGGAAGTTCTGGGGGCACAGATACGCAGTATTTT	CASSSSGSSGGTDTQYF
TRBD2	TRBV7-8	once	TRBJ2-4	TGTGCCAGCCACGGACTAGCGGGCCGAGTAGCCAAAAACATTCAGTACTTC	CASHGLAGRVAKNIQYF
TRBD2	TRBV7-6	.	TRBJ2-1	TGTGCCAGCAGCTTAGTAGCGGGGGGGCCCGGCTCCTACAATGAGCAGTTCTTC	CASSLVAGGPGSYNEQFF
.	TRBV27	.	TRBJ2-5	TGTGCCAGCAGCCCAAAGGGCGTTAGGGTTGGCCAAGAGACCCAGTACTTC	CASSPKGVRVGQETQYF
TRBD1	TRBV6-6	.	TRBJ2-2	TGTGCCAGCAGTCCCCGTACCGGGACAGGGACCACCGGGGAGCTGTTTTTT	CASSPRTGTGTTGELFF
.	TRBV19	.	TRBJ1-4	TGTGCCAGTAACCCGACAGGAGCCGTTGGAAAACTGTTTTTT	CASNPTGAVGKLFF
.	TRBV18	.	TRBJ2-2	TGTGCCAGCTCACCAATCCTGAGGCCCCCATCGACCGGGGAGCTGTTTTTT	CASSPILRPPSTGELFF
.	TRBV7-2	.	TRBJ1-4	TGTGCCAGCAGCCAACAGGCTCCGGGGGAAAAACTGTTTTTT	CASSQQAPGEKLFF
.	TRBV20-1	.	TRBJ1-1	TGCAGTGCTAGTGGAGGCCAGGGGAACACTGAAGCTTTCTTT	CSASGGQGNTEAFF
.	TRBV19	.	TRBJ1-2	TGTGCCAGTAGACAGACAGGCCTGGGATCTCAGGGCTACACCTTC	CASRQTGLGSQGYTF
.	TRBV12-3/TRBV12-4	many	TRBJ1-5	TGTGCCAGCAGTCTCTCATCTGGGCCCCAGCATTTT	CASSLSSGPQHF
.	TRBV5-4	.	TRBJ2-3	TGTGCCAGCAGCTTGGAGTATACTAGCACAGATACGCAGTATTTT	CASSLEYTSTDTQYF
.	TRBV6-5	.	TRBJ1-4	TGTGCCAGCAACGCGCCCCGGGGTACTAATGAAAAACTGTTTTTT	CASNAPRGTNEKLFF
.	TRBV6-4	.	TRBJ1-1	TGTGCCAGCAGCGTCTACCCCATGAGGGGAGAAGCTTTCTTT	CASSVYPMRGEAFF
.	TRBV4-3	.	TRBJ2-7	TGCGCCAGCAGCCGTATGGAAGAACCCTACGAGCAGTACTTC	CASSRMEEPYEQYF
.	TRBV6-5	.	TRBJ1-1	TGTGCCAGCACCGATTGGGGAGCTCACACTGAAGCTTTCTTT	CASTDWGAHTEAFF
.	TRBV5-4	few	TRBJ2-1	TGTGCCAGCAGCTTGGGCAGGACCTACAATGAGCAGTTCTTC	CASSLGRTYNEQFF
TRBD1	TRBV18	.	TRBJ2-3	TGTGCCAGCTCAGCCGGGACAGGGGGCCCAGATACGCAGTATTTT	CASSAGTGGPDTQYF
.	TRBV4-3	.	TRBJ2-1	TGCGCCAGCAGCCCAATCGGGGGTTCCTCCTACAATGAGCAGTTCTTC	CASSPIGGSSYNEQFF
.	TRBV5-1	.	TRBJ2-5	TGCGCCAGCAGCTTGGCTAGAAACCAAGAGACCCAGTACTTC	CASSLARNQETQYF
TRBD2	TRBV2	.	TRBJ2-3	TGTGCCAGCAGGGGCGGGGGGGGCACAGATACGCAGTATTTT	CASRGGGGTDTQYF
TRBD1	TRBV10-3	once	TRBJ1-5	TGTGCCATCAGTGGACAGGGGGTCGATCAGCCCCAGCATTTT	CAISGQGVDQPQHF
.	TRBV16	.	TRBJ2-1	TGTGCCAGCAGCCAATCGAGGGGAGGCGGGGTCCATGAGCAGTTCTTC	CASSQSRGGGVHEQFF
.	TRBV19	once	TRBJ1-5	TGTGCCAGTAGTACCCCGACGGCCCCGCAGCCCCAGCATTTT	CASSTPTAPQPQHF
TRBD2	TRBV7-3	.	TRBJ2-7	TGTGCCAGCAGCTTCTGGACTAGACAGACCTACGAGCAGTACTTC	CASSFWTRQTYEQYF
.	TRBV5-1	.	TRBJ1-1	TGCGCCAGCAGCTTTGGAGGGGACGGCACTGAAGCTTTCTTT	CASSFGGDGTEAFF
TRBD2	TRBV2	.	TRBJ2-3	TGTGCCAGCAGTGCGCGGCTAGCGGGGGCGGGAGATACGCAGTATTTT	CASSARLAGAGDTQYF
TRBD1	TRBV28	.	TRBJ2-1	TGTGCCAGCAGTTTCTTGAGACAGGGGTTTGTAGGGGGAATTTACGAGCAGTTCTTC	CASSFLRQGFVGGIYEQFF
TRBD2	TRBV6-2/TRBV6-3	.	TRBJ2-3	TGTGCCAGCAGTACCCGTTCGAGCGGGGGGTCCCTGGGGGTAGATACGCAGTATTTT	CASSTRSSGGSLGVDTQYF
TRBD1	TRBV5-1	.	TRBJ1-2	TGCGCCAGCAGCTTGCAACCGGGACTCCAGGGGGAGGGCTACACCTTC	CASSLQPGLQGEGYTF
TRBD1	TRBV5-3	.	TRBJ1-2	TGTGCCAGAAGCCTGACAGGGTTCAACTATGGCTACACCTTC	CARSLTGFNYGYTF
TRBD1	TRBV19	once	TRBJ2-3	TGTGCCAGTAGTGACAGGGGGCTTTATACAGATACGCAGTATTTT	CASSDRGLYTDTQYF
.	TRBV12-3/TRBV12-4	.	TRBJ2-5	TGTGCCAGCAGTTTGGGGGCAGCCCAGTACTTC	CASSLGAAQYF
.	TRBV20-1	.	TRBJ2-1	TGCAGTGCTAGTCCCGGACGACGCTTCTACAATGAGCAGTTCTTC	CSASPGRRFYNEQFF
TRBD2	TRBV5-6	.	TRBJ2-1	TGTGCCAGCAGCTCGTTTCTTGCGGGAGGGTCGTACAATGAGCAGTTCTTC	CASSSFLAGGSYNEQFF
TRBD2	TRBV3-1/TRBV3-2	.	TRBJ2-7	TGTGCCAGCAGCCGTTCGGCGGGGGGAGTCTACGAGCAGTACTTC	CASSRSAGGVYEQYF
.	TRBV7-2	.	TRBJ1-4	TGTGCCAGCAGCTTTGCCCGAGGCGAAAAACTGTTTTTT	CASSFARGEKLFF
.	TRBV4-2	.	TRBJ2-7	TGTGCCAGCAGCCAAGAGGGGGGCCCCTCCTACGAGCAGTACTTC	CASSQEGGPSYEQYF
TRBD2	TRBV6-2/TRBV6-3	once	TRBJ2-3	TGTGCCAGCAGTTACCCCTTGGCGGGGGGGCGGTCAGATACGCAGTATTTT	CASSYPLAGGRSDTQYF
.	TRBV25-1	.	TRBJ1-1	TGTGCCAGCAGTGTACACTCGGACCCTAACACTGAAGCTTTCTTT	CASSVHSDPNTEAFF
.	TRBV5-1	.	TRBJ1-2	TGCGCCAGCAGCACCGGGCTGTTGGGGTCGGGCGGCTACACCTTC	CASSTGLLGSGGYTF
.	TRBV11-3	.	TRBJ2-6	TGTGCCAGCAGCTTAGATTTCAACTCTGGGGCCAACGTCCTGACTTTC	CASSLDFNSGANVLTF
.	TRBV5-4	.	TRBJ2-1	TGTGCCAGCAGTTCGGACTACAATGAGCAGTTCTTC	CASSSDYNEQFF
.	TRBV20-1	.	TRBJ2-5	TGCAGTGCTAGTAAGCAGGCCCAAGAGACCCAGTACTTC	CSASKQAQETQYF
.	TRBV24-1	.	TRBJ2-5	TGTGCCACCAGTGATCAACAAGAGACCCAGTACTTC	CATSDQQETQYF
TRBD1	TRBV7-9	few	TRBJ1-5	TGTGCCAGCAGCTTAGGTGAGGGGGCGCACGGTCAGCCCCAGCATTTT	CASSLGEGAHGQPQHF
.	TRBV24-1	.	TRBJ2-3	TGTGCCACCACCAAGGACGGAATAGATACGCAGTATTTT	CATTKDGIDTQYF
TRBD1	TRBV11-2	.	TRBJ2-1	TGTGCCAGCAGTCGCCCGGGACAGGAAAGGAATGAGCAGTTCTTC	CASSRPGQERNEQFF
TRBD2	TRBV4-3	.	TRBJ2-1	TGCGCCAGCAGCCAGAGGACTAGCGGTGACAATGAGCAGTTCTTC	CASSQRTSGDNEQFF
.	TRBV19	.	TRBJ2-7	TGTGCCAGTAGTATAGATATGTACGAGCAGTACTTC	CASSIDMYEQYF
.	TRBV4-2	.	TRBJ2-2	TGTGCCAGCAGCCAAGATTCGACAGCCACCCCCGGGGAGCTGTTTTTT	CASSQDSTATPGELFF
.	TRBV6-5	.	TRBJ1-1	TGTGCCAGCAGTTACGTCGACAGCAGGGAGAACACTGAAGCTTTCTTT	CASSYVDSRENTEAFF
TRBD1	TRBV10-3	few	TRBJ1-2	TGTGCCATCTCAAAACAGGGGGCAAGTGCTAACTATGGCTACACCTTC	CAISKQGASANYGYTF
.	TRBV20-1	.	TRBJ2-5	TGCAGTGCTAACAGGGAGACCCAGTACTTC	CSANRETQYF